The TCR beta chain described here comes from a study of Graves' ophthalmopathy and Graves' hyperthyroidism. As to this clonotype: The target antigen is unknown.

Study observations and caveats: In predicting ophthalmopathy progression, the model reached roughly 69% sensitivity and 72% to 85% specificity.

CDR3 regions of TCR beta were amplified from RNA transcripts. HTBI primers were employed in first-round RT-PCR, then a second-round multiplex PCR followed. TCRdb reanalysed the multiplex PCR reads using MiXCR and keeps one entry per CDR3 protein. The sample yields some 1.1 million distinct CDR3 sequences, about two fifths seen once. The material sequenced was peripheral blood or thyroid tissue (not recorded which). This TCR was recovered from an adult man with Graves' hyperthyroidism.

CDR3 DNA: TGTGCCTGGAGTAGATCAGGGGCTATCACAGATACGCAGTATTTT. Amino acid sequence: CAWSRSGAITDTQYF. The V gene is TRBV30, the J gene TRBJ2-3; possibly TRBD1 for D (6 bases). The CDR3 consists of 15 residues. Germline V CDR1 and CDR2: GTSNPN, SVGIG (reference sequence). The ends were cut back, 2 bases at V and 2 bases at J, with 14 bases in the middle.